This T cell receptor beta chain was retrieved from a study of vaccination effects on CD4 cells after COVID-19. Trimming shortened V by 2 bases and J by 8 bases, and 10 bases separated the two germline ends. The CDR3 loop spans 13 amino acids. Germline-derived CDR1 and CDR2 are SGHRS and YFSETQ. On this clone itself: Its antigen is undetermined.

ViraFEST expansion of antigen-specific CD4+ T cells with viral peptide pools preceded sequencing. The culture ran for approximately 9 days before CD4+ T cells were isolated. Participants completed two doses of the BNT162b2 or mRNA-1273 vaccine. This table comes from immunoSEQ multiplex PCR, and its TCRdb copy is limited to in-frame clones, with some not included. The sample holds tens of thousands of clones, around 70% seen once. The chain has TRBV5-1 and TRBJ2-2; tentative D call: TRBD1 (5 bases). The sequence was obtained from a human donor who received a COVID-19 vaccine. The sample consisted of CD4+ T cells from PBMCs cultured with HCoV-229E spike peptides, taken after COVID-19 vaccination. Written as DNA, the CDR3 is TGCGCCAGCAGCTTTGATCGGACAGGGGAGCTGTTTTTT. Its protein is CASSFDRTGELFF.